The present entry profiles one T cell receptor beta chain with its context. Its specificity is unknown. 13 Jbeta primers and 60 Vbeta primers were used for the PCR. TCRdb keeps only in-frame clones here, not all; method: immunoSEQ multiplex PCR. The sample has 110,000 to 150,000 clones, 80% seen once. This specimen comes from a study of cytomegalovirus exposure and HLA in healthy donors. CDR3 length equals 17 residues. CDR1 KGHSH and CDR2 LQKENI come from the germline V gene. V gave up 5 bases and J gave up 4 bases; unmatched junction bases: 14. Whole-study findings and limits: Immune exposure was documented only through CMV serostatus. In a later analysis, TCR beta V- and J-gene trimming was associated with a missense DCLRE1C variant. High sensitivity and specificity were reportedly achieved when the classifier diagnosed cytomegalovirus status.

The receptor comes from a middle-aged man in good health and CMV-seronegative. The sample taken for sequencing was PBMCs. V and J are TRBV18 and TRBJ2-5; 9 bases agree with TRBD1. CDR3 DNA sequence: TGTGCCAGCTCAACAGGGACAGGGATATGGAGGAGAGAGACCCAGTACTTC. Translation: CASSTGTGIWRRETQYF.